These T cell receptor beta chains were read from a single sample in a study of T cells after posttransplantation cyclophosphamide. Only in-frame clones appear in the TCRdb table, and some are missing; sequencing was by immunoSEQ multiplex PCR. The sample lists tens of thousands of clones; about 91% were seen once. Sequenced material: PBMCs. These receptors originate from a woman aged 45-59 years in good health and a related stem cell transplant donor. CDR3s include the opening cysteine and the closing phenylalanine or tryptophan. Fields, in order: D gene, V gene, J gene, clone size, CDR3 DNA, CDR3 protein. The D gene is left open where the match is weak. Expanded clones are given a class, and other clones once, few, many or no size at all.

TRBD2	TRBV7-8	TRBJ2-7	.	TGTGCCAGCAGCACGCGGGGGGGCCTTTTCGAGCAGTACTTC	CASSTRGGLFEQYF
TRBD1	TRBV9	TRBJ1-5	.	TGTGCCAGCAGCCCCCACAGGGGCCCCCCCAACCAGGATCAGCCCCAGCATTTT	CASSPHRGPPNQDQPQHF
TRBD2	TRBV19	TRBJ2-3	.	TGTGCCAGCGGGGGGTCAAGCACAGATACGCAGTATTTT	CASGGSSTDTQYF
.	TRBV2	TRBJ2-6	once	TGTGCCAGCAGTGAAGGCAGGGTTCCCTCTGGGGCCAACGTCCTGACTTTC	CASSEGRVPSGANVLTF
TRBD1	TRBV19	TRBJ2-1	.	TGTGCCAGTAGTGTAGGACAGGGCACCTACAATGAGCAGTTCTTC	CASSVGQGTYNEQFF
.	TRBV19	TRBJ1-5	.	TGTGCCAGTAGTATCGGAGGTTATAGCAATCAGCCCCAGCATTTT	CASSIGGYSNQPQHF
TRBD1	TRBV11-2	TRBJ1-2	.	TGTGCCAGCAGCTTATGGGCAGGGGGCTTTGGCTACACCTTC	CASSLWAGGFGYTF
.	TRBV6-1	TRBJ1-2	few	TGTGCCAGCAGTGAAAGGGAGGCCACAGCCTATGGCTACACCTTC	CASSEREATAYGYTF
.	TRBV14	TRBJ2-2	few	TGTGCCAGCAGCCACCGTTACACCGGGGAGCTGTTTTTT	CASSHRYTGELFF
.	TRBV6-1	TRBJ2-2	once	TGTGCCAGCAGTGATCCGGGGGACACCGGGGAGCTGTTTTTT	CASSDPGDTGELFF
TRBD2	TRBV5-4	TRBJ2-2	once	TGTGCCAGCAGCTCTGGCAGGGAGGGCTCGGCCGGGGAGCTGTTTTTT	CASSSGREGSAGELFF
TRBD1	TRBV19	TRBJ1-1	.	TGTGCCACCAAGATACTCGGACAGGCAAAGAACACTGAAGCTTTCTTT	CATKILGQAKNTEAFF
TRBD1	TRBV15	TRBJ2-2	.	TGTGCCACCAGCAGTACAGGGGTGACCGGGGAGCTGTTTTTT	CATSSTGVTGELFF
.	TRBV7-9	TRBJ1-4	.	TGTGCCAGCAGCTTAGTGGGGCCAACTAATGAAAAACTGTTTTTT	CASSLVGPTNEKLFF
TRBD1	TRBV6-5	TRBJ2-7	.	TGTGCCAGCAGTTACTCAGGGACAGGTTCTTCCTACGAGCAGTACTTC	CASSYSGTGSSYEQYF
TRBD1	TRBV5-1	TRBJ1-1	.	TGCGCCAGCAGGGTGACAGGGACCACTGAAGCTTTCTTT	CASRVTGTTEAFF
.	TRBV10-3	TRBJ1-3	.	TGTGCCATCAGTGAGCCGGGGGTAGCTGGAAACACCATATATTTT	CAISEPGVAGNTIYF
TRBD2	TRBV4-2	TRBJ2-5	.	TGTGCCAGCAGCCGCCGACTAGCGGGAGGCCAAGAGACCCAGTACTTC	CASSRRLAGGQETQYF
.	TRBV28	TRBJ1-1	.	TGTGCCAGCAGTCGACAGGTTTGGGGCACTGAAGCTTTCTTT	CASSRQVWGTEAFF
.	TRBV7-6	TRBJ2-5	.	TGTGCCAGCAGCCCCCCCTCGGGGGGCCGCCAAGAGACCCAGTACTTC	CASSPPSGGRQETQYF
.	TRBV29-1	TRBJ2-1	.	TGCAGCGTTCATAGCGGTTCCTACAATGAGCAGTTCTTC	CSVHSGSYNEQFF
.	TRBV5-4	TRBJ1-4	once	TGTGCCAGCAGACCGGACAGTGGGGATGAAAAACTGTTTTTT	CASRPDSGDEKLFF
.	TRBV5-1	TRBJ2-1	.	TGCGCCAGCCAAAAAATAAGCGGTTCCTACAATGAGCAGTTCTTC	CASQKISGSYNEQFF
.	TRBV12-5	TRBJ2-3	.	TGTGCTAGTGGGCGACAGGTGAGCACAGATACGCAGTATTTT	CASGRQVSTDTQYF
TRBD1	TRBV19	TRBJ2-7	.	TGTGCCAGTAGTTCCGGGACAGGGCCCTACGAGCAGTACTTC	CASSSGTGPYEQYF
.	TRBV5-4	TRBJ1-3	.	TGTGCCAGCAGCCCGGGACACCTTACGGGTGGAAACACCATATATTTT	CASSPGHLTGGNTIYF
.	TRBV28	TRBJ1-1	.	TGTGCCAGCACCTGGGGCCCCGGGAACACTGAAGCTTTCTTT	CASTWGPGNTEAFF
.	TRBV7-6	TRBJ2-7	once	TGTGCCAGCAGCTTAGGCTCGGGACAAAACTACGAGCAGTACTTC	CASSLGSGQNYEQYF